The 17 T cell receptor beta chains given below trace back to one sample, sequenced in a study of regulatory T cells in long-lasting Graves disease. The time point denotes: persistent/refractory GD, antithyroid drugs over 5 years with positive TRAb. Researchers made the TCR library from RNA that was extracted from PBMCs. Library construction for TCR beta used iRepertoire HTBI primers and Arm-PCR of CDR3 regions. TCRdb analysed the multiplex PCR reads with MiXCR anew, one entry per CDR3 protein. The table shows fewer than 450,000 distinct CDR3 sequences, with around 21% occurring only once. Source: peripheral blood mononuclear cells (PBMCs), taken when the disease was refractory, from a patient treated with antithyroid drugs. These receptors came from a female donor with Graves disease.

This clonotype was observed a few times. V is TRBV6-1 and J is TRBJ2-2, with D tentatively TRBD2 (6 bases). The V end lost 6 bases, the J end lost 5 bases, and 16 bases lay between the germline ends. Germline V gene lookup returns CDR1 MNHNS and CDR2 SASEGT. This CDR3 comprises 15 residues. The CDR3 is CASSLVGTPTGELFF. For the CDR3, the DNA is TGTGCCAGCAGCCTTGTGGGGACTCCAACCGGGGAGCTGTTTTTT.

This clonotype was observed a handful of times. The V and J genes are TRBV6-1 and TRBJ2-7; unclear D gene. This CDR3 spans 12 amino acids. The germline V and J ends were trimmed by 5 bases and 4 bases, with 9 bases remaining between them. CDR1 MNHNS and CDR2 SASEGT come from the germline V gene. The CDR3 sequence is CASSNILYEQYF. In nucleotides, the CDR3 is TGTGCCAGCAGTAACATCCTTTACGAGCAGTACTTC.

About this clonotype: A read error is possible here, since a much larger clone lies one base away. This chain connects TRBV30 to TRBJ1-6; TRBD1 is a possible D gene (5 bases). V lost 5 bases and J lost 0, with 8 bases in between. The CDR3 is 14 residues long. Germline V gene sequence: CDR1 GTSNPN, CDR2 SVGIG (reference sequence). CDR3 region: CAWGASSYNSPLHF. CDR3 DNA: TGTGCCTGGGGGGCCAGCTCCTATAATTCACCCCTCCACTTT.

On this clonotype itself: One base away lies a much larger clone, so this may be a sequencing read error. The V and J genes are TRBV7-2 and TRBJ2-7, with 14 bases identical to TRBD2. Trimming took 5 bases from V and 6 from J; bases not matched to a gene: 6. Germline V gene lookup returns CDR1 SGHTA and CDR2 FQGNSA. The CDR3 is 15 residues long. The CDR3 DNA is TGTGCCAGCAGCCCAATAGGGACTAGCGGGGGCGAGCAGTACTTC. Amino acid sequence: CASSPIGTSGGEQYF.

This clonotype has a handful of counts. The V and J genes are TRBV5-1 and TRBJ2-4; D is possibly TRBD1 (6 bases). The length of the CDR3 is 16 residues. V lost 4 bases to trimming and J lost 0 bases, with 14 bases between them. The germline gives CDR1 SGHRS, CDR2 YFSETQ. CDR3 coding DNA: TGCGCCAGCAGCCAAGGGACAACCTTAGCCAAAAACATTCAGTACTTC. It specifies CASSQGTTLAKNIQYF.

Here the CDR3 reads CASSLTFWDEQFF. CDR3 DNA sequence: TGTGCCAGCAGCTTAACTTTCTGGGATGAGCAGTTCTTC. This chain links TRBV11-3 with TRBJ2-1; D is uncertain. Germline assignment: CDR1 SGHNT and CDR2 YENEEA. V dropped 2 bases and J dropped 8 bases, with 10 bases sitting between them. There are 13 residues in the CDR3.

This clonotype was found many times. This chain connects TRBV24-1 to TRBJ2-2, with 9 bases identical to TRBD2. The CDR3 length is 17 residues. The junction had 11 bases not matched to a gene; V was cut back by 6 bases and J by 4 bases. In germline, CDR1 is KGHDR, CDR2 SFDVKD. The CDR3 here is CATSPAAGGPSTGELFF. The CDR3 nucleotides are TGTGCCACCAGTCCCGCCGCGGGAGGGCCGAGCACCGGGGAGCTGTTTTTT.

The V gene is TRBV14, the J gene TRBJ2-7; D gene ambiguous. Germline values: CDR1 SGHDN, CDR2 FVKESK. This CDR3 has 15 residues. Trimming removed 3 bases at V and 2 bases at J, with 14 bases between. The CDR3 nucleotides are TGTGCCAGCAGCCAGGGTCAGGAAAGAACCTACGAGCAGTACTTC. Translating it yields CASSQGQERTYEQYF.

The chain combines TRBV5-6 with TRBJ2-7, with D maybe TRBD1 (5 bases). The CDR3 runs to 14 residues. Trimming took 2 bases from V and 4 from J, leaving 13 bases between them. Per germline, CDR1 SGHDT and CDR2 YYEEEE. The CDR3 region is CASSLGAEGYEQYF. For the CDR3, the DNA is TGTGCCAGCAGCTTAGGGGCAGAAGGATACGAGCAGTACTTC.

The genes are TRBV4-3 and TRBJ2-7; D remains ambiguous. This CDR3 region has 15 residues. Looked up from germline, CDR1 is LGHNA and CDR2 is YSLEER. The germline V and J ends were trimmed by 1 base and 2 bases, with 12 bases remaining between them. This CDR3 is CASSQVMDGPYEQYF. The CDR3 DNA reads TGCGCCAGCAGCCAAGTTATGGATGGGCCCTACGAGCAGTACTTC.

In this sample, this clonotype turned up many times. The V call is TRBV28, the J call TRBJ2-7; the match to TRBD1 covers 8 bases. The J segment lost 2 bases and the V segment lost 3 bases, leaving 9 bases of the junction unmatched. Per the germline V gene, CDR1 is MDHEN and CDR2 is SYDVKM. The CDR3 length is 16 residues. The CDR3, as DNA: TGTGCCAGCAGTTTCGCGGACAGGGTAATCACCTACGAGCAGTACTTC. It yields the protein CASSFADRVITYEQYF.

This clonotype has only a few counts. This chain uses TRBV6-2 or TRBV6-3 with TRBJ1-1; TRBD1 matches 7 bases. CDR1 and CDR2 (germline): MNHEY, SVGEGT. The ends lost 6 bases at V and 8 bases at J; junction bases unmatched: 9. There are 13 residues in the CDR3. The CDR3 reads CASSPDPDREAFF. DNA for the CDR3: TGTGCCAGCAGCCCCGACCCGGACAGGGAAGCTTTCTTT.

Remarks on this clonotype: One junction end disagrees with the germline gene, perhaps due to a read error. The V and J genes are TRBV7-2 and TRBJ1-4, with 10 positions matching TRBD1. Germline lookup yields CDR1 SGHTA and CDR2 FQGNSA. The CDR3 is made up of 17 amino acids. In DNA form, the CDR3 reads TGTGCCAGCAGCCTCCGGGACAGGGGTTCAACTAATGAAAAACCGTTTTTT. It translates to CASSLRDRGSTNEKPFF.

The chain carries TRBV28 and TRBJ1-2; tentative D call: TRBD1 (6 bases). The CDR3 has 15 amino acids. Germline CDR1 reads MDHEN; CDR2 reads SYDVKM. Trimming stripped 5 bases from V and 8 bases from J, with 21 bases between. DNA for the CDR3: TGTGCCAGCAGTGGATGGGGGCAGGGGCGTACCGGCTACACCTTC. Protein sequence: CASSGWGQGRTGYTF.

This clonotype has at least ten counts. The rearrangement links TRBV6-1 to TRBJ1-2; D unclear. Looked up from germline, CDR1 is MNHNS and CDR2 is SASEGT. This CDR3 is 16 amino acids long. V was cut by 5 bases and J by 4 bases, with 20 bases left in between. The CDR3 protein is CASSRLPTSSGYGYTF. The CDR3 coding sequence is TGTGCCAGCAGTCGCCTCCCCACGAGTTCGGGCTATGGCTACACCTTC.

In this sample, this clonotype turned up a few times. The V call is TRBV7-9, the J call TRBJ1-4; 10 positions match TRBD1. V was pared by 4 bases and J by 6 bases, with 14 bases of the junction left unmatched. The CDR3 loop spans 18 amino acids. Germline CDR1 SEHNR, CDR2 FQNEAQ (reference sequence). This chain's CDR3 is CASSSRDRGPTADEKLFF. CDR3 coding DNA: TGTGCCAGCAGCTCCCGGGACAGGGGACCAACCGCCGATGAAAAACTGTTTTTT.

The J gene is TRBJ2-7, the V gene TRBV10-2; TRBD1 agrees at 8 bases. Germline trimming cut 8 bases from V and 3 bases from J; bases unmatched to any gene: 6. Germline CDR1 and CDR2: WSHSY and SAAADI. The CDR3 is 13 amino acids. In nucleotides, the CDR3 is TGCGCCAGCGGCTCAGGGGGCAGCTACGAGCAGTACTTC. Amino acid sequence: CASGSGGSYEQYF.